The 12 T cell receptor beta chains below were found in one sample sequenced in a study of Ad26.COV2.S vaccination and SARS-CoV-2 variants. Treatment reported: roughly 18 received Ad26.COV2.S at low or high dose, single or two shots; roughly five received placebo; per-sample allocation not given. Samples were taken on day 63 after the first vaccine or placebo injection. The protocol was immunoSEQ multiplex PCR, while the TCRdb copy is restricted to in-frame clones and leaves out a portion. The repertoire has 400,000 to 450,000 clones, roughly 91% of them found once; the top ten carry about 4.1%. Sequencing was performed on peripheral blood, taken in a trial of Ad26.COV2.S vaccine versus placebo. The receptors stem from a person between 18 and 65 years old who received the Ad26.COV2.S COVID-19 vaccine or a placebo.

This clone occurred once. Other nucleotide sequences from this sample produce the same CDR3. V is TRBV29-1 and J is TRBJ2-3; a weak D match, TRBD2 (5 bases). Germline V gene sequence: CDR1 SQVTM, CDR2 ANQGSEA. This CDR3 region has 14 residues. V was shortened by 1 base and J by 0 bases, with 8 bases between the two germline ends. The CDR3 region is CSVEGTASTDTQYF. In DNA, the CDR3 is TGCAGCGTTGAAGGGACTGCTAGCACAGATACGCAGTATTTT.

The CDR3 loop is CASSLFGGGQGGNTIYF. The DNA of the CDR3 is TGTGCCAGCAGCTTGTTTGGTGGTGGGCAGGGCGGAAACACCATATATTTT. This sequence joins TRBV7-2 and TRBJ1-3; the D gene is possibly TRBD1 (5 bases). This CDR3 is 17 amino acids long. Germline CDR1 and CDR2: SGHTA and FQGNSA. V shed 3 bases and J shed 4 bases, with 19 bases lying between them.

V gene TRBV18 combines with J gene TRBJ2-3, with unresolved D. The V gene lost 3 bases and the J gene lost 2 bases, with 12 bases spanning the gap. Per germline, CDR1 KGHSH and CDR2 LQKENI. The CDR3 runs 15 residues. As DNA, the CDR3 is TGTGCCAGCTCACCGCCCGGACCTACCACAGATACGCAGTATTTT. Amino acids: CASSPPGPTTDTQYF.

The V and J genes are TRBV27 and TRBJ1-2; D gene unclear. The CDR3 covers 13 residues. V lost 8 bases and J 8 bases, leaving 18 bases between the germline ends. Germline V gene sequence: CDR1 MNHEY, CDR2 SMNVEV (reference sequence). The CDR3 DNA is TGTGCCAGCGGAATGTCCGCTTTCGGGGGCTACACCTTC. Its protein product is CASGMSAFGGYTF.

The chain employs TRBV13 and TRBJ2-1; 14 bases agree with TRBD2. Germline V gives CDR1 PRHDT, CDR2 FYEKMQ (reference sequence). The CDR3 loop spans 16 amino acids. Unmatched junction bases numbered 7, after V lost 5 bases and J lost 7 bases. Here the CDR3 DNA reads TGTGCCAGCAGCCCACGACTAGCGGGAGGGCCAAATGAGCAGTTCTTC. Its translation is CASSPRLAGGPNEQFF. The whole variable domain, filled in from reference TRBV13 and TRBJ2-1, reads AAGVIQSPRHLIKEKRETATLKCYPIPRHDTVYWYQQGPGQDPQFLISFYEKMQSDKGSIPDRFSAQQFSDYHSELNMSSLELGDSALYFCASSPRLAGGPNEQFFGPGTRLTVL.

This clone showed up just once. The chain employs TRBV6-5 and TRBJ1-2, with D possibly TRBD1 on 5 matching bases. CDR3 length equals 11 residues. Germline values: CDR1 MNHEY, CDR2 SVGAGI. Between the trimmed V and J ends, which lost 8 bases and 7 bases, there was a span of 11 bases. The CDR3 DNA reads TGTGCCAGCCGGAGGGGTTCTGGCTACACCTTC. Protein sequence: CASRRGSGYTF.

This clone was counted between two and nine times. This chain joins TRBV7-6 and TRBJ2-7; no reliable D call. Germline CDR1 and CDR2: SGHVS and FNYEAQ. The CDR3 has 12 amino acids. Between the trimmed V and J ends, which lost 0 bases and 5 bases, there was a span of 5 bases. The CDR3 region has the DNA TGTGCCAGCAGCTTAGCTCAACACGAGCAGTACTTC. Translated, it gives CASSLAQHEQYF.

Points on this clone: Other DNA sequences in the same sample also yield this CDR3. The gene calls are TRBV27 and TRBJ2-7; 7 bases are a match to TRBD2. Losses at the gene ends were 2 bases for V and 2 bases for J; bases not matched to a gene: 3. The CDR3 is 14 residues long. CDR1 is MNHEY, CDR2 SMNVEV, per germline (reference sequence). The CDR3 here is CASSLGGRAYEQYF. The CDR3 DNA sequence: TGTGCCAGCAGTTTAGGCGGGAGAGCCTACGAGCAGTACTTC.

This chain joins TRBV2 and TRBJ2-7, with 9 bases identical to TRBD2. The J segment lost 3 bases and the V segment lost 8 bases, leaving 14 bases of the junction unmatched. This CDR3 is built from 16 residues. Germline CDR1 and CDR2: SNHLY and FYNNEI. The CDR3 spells CASRYLQREEYYEQYF. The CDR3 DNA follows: TGTGCCAGCCGATATCTCCAGCGGGAGGAATACTACGAGCAGTACTTC.

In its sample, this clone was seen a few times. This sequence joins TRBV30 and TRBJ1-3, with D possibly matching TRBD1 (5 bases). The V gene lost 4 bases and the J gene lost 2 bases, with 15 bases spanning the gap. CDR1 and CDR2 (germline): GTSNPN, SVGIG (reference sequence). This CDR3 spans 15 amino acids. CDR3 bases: TGTGCCTGGAAAGGAGGGGATAATCCTGGAAACACCATATATTTT. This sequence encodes CAWKGGDNPGNTIYF.

CDR3 sequence (DNA): TGTGCCAGTACCTCCGGACAGGGTCTTACCAATCAGCCCCAGCATTTT. Protein sequence: CASTSGQGLTNQPQHF. The genes are TRBV19 and TRBJ1-5, with TRBD1 identical over 8 bases. This CDR3 is built from 16 residues. With V trimmed by 7 bases and J by 3 bases, 11 bases remained unmatched. Germline V gene data show CDR1 as LNHDA and CDR2 as SQIVND (reference sequence). The full variable domain, rest sourced from reference TRBV19 and TRBJ1-5, is DGGITQSPKYLFRKEGQNVTLSCEQNLNHDAMYWYRQDPGQGLRLIYYSQIVNDFQKGDIAEGYSVSREKKESFPLTVTSAQKNPTAFYLCASTSGQGLTNQPQHFGDGTRLSIL.

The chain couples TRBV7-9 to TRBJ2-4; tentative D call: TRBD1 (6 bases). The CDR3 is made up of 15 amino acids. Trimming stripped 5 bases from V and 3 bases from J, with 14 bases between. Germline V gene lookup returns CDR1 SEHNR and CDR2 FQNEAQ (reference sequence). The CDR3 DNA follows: TGTGCCAGCAGCACGGACAGTCGGGACAAAAACATTCAGTACTTC. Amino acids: CASSTDSRDKNIQYF.